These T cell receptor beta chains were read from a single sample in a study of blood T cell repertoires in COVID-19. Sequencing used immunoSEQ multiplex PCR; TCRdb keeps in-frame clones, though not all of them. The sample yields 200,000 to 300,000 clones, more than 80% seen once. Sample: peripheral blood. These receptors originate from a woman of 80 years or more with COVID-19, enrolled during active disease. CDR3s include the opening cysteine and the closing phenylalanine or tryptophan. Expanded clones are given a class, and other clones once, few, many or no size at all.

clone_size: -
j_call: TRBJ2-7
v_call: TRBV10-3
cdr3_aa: CAISEGAVYEQYF

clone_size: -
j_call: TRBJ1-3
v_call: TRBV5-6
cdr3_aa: CASSPGQGIGNTIYF

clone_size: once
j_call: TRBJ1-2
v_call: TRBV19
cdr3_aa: CASSKIRTGRGYTF

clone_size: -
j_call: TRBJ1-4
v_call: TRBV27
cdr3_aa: CASVGGQTYEKLFF

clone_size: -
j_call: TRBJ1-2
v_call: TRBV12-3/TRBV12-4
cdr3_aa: CASRRGPDYGYTF

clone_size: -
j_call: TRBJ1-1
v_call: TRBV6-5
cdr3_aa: CASSRQSYTEAFF

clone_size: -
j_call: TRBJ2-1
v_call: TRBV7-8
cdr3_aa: CASSSGGRGRAYNEQFF

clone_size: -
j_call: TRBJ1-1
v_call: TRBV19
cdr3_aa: CASSLRGEAFF

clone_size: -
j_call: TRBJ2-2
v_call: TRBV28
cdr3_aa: CASSFVRNTGELFF

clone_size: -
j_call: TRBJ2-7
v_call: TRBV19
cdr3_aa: CASSIGTSPTYEQYF

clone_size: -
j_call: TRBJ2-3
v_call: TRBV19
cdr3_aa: CASSRLRGGDTQYF

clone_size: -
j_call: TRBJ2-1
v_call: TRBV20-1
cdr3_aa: CSASGGLNEQFF

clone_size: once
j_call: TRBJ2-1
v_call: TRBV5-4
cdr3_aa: CASSLNGRSYNEQFF

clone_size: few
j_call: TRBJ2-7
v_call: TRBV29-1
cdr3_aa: CSVVSVSSYEQYF

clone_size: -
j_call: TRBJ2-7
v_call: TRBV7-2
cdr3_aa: CASSSSGFWTNSYEQYF

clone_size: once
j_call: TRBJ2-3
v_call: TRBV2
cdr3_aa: CASGQTTVGDTQYF

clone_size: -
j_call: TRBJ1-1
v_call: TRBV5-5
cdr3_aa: CASRGTAFQRNTEAFF

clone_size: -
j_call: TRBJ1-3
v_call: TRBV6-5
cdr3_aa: CASSSRGGRGNTIYF

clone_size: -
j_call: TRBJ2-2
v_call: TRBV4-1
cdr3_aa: CASSQDILAGASTGELFF

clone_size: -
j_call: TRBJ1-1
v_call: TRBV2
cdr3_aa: CASNPPGTGVTEAFF

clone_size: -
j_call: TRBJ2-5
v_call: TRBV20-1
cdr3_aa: CSASVREGRRTQYF

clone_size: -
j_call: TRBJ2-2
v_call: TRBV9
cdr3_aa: CASSKRTGGELFF

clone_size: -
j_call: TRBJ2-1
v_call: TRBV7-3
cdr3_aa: CASSFGSPNEQFF

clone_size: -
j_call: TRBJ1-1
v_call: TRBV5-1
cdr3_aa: CASSRRTATEAFF

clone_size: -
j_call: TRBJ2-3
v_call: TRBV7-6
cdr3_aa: CASSLTDTQYF

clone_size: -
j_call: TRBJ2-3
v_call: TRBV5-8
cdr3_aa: CASSPTGTTDTQYF

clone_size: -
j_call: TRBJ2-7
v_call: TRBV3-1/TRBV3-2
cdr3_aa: CASSQDLGAAGREQYF

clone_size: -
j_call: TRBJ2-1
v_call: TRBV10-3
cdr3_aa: CATQLAAEYNEQFF

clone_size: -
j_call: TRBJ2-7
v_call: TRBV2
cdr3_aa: CASSGTGRLEQYF

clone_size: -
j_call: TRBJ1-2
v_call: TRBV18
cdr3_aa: CASSPPGQAGRGYTF

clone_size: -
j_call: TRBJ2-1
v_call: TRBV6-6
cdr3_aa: CASQRQAGHEQFF

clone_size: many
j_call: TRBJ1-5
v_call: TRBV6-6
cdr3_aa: CAHCSYSNQPQHF

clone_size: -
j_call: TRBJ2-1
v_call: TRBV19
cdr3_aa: CASSPGLVVVEQFF

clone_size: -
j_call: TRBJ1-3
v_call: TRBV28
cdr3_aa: CASSSPQQGSGNTIYF

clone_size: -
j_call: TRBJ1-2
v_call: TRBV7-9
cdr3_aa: CASSSVGAAGYGYTF

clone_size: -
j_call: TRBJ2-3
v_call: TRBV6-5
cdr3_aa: CASSYWGQGSTDTQYF

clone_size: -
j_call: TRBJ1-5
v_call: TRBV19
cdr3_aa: CASAVGNQPQHF

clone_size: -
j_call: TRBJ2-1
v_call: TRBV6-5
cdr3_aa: CASRIRDRFGSEQFF

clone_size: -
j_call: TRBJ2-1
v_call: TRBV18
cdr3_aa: CASSPSWDSSYNEQFF

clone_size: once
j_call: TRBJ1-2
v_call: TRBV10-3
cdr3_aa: CAISEGASDGYTF

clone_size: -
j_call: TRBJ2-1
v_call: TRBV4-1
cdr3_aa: CASSQVGAAPYNEQFF

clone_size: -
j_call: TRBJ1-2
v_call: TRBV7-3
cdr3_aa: CASSPTGVFTYVYGYTF

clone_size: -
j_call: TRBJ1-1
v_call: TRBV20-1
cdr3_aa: CSASAPTGTNTEAFF

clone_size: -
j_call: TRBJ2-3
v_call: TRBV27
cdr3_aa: CASSFQSGGTDTQYF

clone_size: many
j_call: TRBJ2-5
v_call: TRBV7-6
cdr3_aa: CASSLTRGQGETQYF

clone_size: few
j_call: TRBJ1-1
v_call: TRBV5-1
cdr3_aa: CASSLDLQGSRAFF